This T cell receptor (beta chain) was sequenced during a study of T-cell reconstitution after alpha-beta-depleted transplantation in children. The authors prepared the TCRbeta library with unique molecular identifiers. TCRdb redid the calling of the PCR reads with MiXCR, one entry per CDR3 protein. This sample has 600,000 to 700,000 distinct CDR3 sequences; roughly 17% occur once, and the top ten carry 1.1%. Many counts were recorded for this clonotype. The CDR3 contains 15 residues. The J segment lost 6 bases and the V segment lost 5 bases, leaving 9 bases of the junction unmatched. This TCR derives from a human donor who donated a stem cell graft to a child with acute myeloid leukemia. This chain uses TRBV12-3 or TRBV12-4 with TRBJ1-2; 10 nucleotides agree with TRBD1. Sequencing was performed on PBMCs from the stem cell graft donor, taken from the stem cell graft. The CDR3 DNA follows: TGTGCCAGCAGTCACCGGGACAGGGGTTATGATGGCTACACCTTC. This codes for CASSHRDRGYDGYTF.